Listed below are T cell receptor beta chains from one sample, sequenced in a study of blood T cell repertoires in COVID-19. Profiling relied on immunoSEQ multiplex PCR, and the TCRdb table lists in-frame clones only, not all of them. The sample contains about 380,000 clones, 87% of which appear only once. Sequenced: PBMCs or T cells enriched from blood (not recorded which). The receptors were sampled from a man aged 30-40 years who had recovered from COVID-19. The CDR3 runs from the conserved cysteine through the conserved F or W. The D gene is left open where the match is weak. Size is omitted from some rows. Given values are once, few, many or a class for expanded clones.

J gene | D gene | V gene | clone size | CDR3 protein | CDR3 DNA
TRBJ1-1 | TRBD1 | TRBV4-3 | NA | CASSLGQGTEAFF | TGCGCCAGCAGCCTCGGACAGGGAACTGAAGCTTTCTTT
TRBJ1-5 | NA | TRBV6-1 | NA | CASSEGTVSNQPQHF | TGTGCCAGCAGTGAAGGGACAGTTAGCAATCAGCCCCAGCATTTT
TRBJ2-5 | TRBD2 | TRBV11-2 | NA | CASSSSGGFQETQYF | TGTGCCAGCAGCTCTAGCGGGGGGTTCCAAGAGACCCAGTACTTC
TRBJ1-6 | NA | TRBV19 | once | CASSPPGVGNSPLHF | TGTGCCAGTAGTCCCCCCGGGGTAGGGAATTCACCCCTCCACTTT
TRBJ2-3 | NA | TRBV5-6 | NA | CASSYMTGITDTQYF | TGTGCCAGCAGCTATATGACAGGAATCACAGATACGCAGTATTTT
TRBJ1-5 | TRBD1 | TRBV7-2 | NA | CASSRTGWVFWNQPQHF | TGTGCCAGCAGCCGGACAGGGTGGGTATTCTGGAATCAGCCCCAGCATTTT
TRBJ2-7 | TRBD1 | TRBV7-9 | NA | CASSLDRGPSYEQYF | TGTGCCAGCAGCTTGGACAGGGGGCCATCTTACGAGCAGTACTTC
TRBJ2-3 | TRBD2 | TRBV19 | NA | CASKTSGGYGTQYF | TGTGCCAGTAAGACTAGCGGGGGGTATGGTACGCAGTATTTT
TRBJ2-7 | NA | TRBV3-1/TRBV3-2 | few | CASLGVSEQYF | TGTGCCAGCCTCGGGGTATCCGAGCAGTACTTC
TRBJ1-3 | NA | TRBV5-1 | NA | CASGRGIHSGNTIYF | TGCGCCAGCGGTAGGGGGATCCACTCTGGAAACACCATATATTTT
TRBJ2-3 | NA | TRBV20-1 | NA | CSGGITDTQYF | TGCAGTGGAGGTATTACAGATACGCAGTATTTT
TRBJ2-7 | TRBD1 | TRBV5-4 | NA | CASSPGTGGSYEQYF | TGTGCCAGCAGCCCTGGGACAGGGGGCTCCTACGAGCAGTACTTC
TRBJ1-6 | TRBD1 | TRBV6-5 | NA | CASSYFQGENSPLHF | TGTGCCAGCAGTTACTTCCAGGGGGAGAATTCACCCCTCCACTTT
TRBJ2-7 | NA | TRBV14 | NA | CASSPIPLASYEQYF | TGTGCCAGCAGCCCGATCCCCTTAGCTTCCTACGAGCAGTACTTC
TRBJ2-2 | NA | TRBV7-2 | NA | CASSPVTGGVGGELFF | TGTGCCAGCAGCCCCGTTACAGGGGGGGTTGGCGGGGAGCTGTTTTTT
TRBJ2-7 | TRBD1 | TRBV7-9 | NA | CASRSLTGTDEQYF | TGTGCCAGCAGGAGTCTAACCGGGACAGACGAGCAGTACTTC
TRBJ1-2 | NA | TRBV7-9 | once | CASSSGQHGPGYTF | TGTGCCAGCAGTTCAGGACAGCACGGGCCGGGCTACACCTTC
TRBJ1-5 | TRBD1 | TRBV6-5 | NA | CATALRDRGLQPQHF | TGTGCCACCGCCCTAAGGGACAGGGGGCTTCAGCCCCAGCATTTT
TRBJ1-1 | TRBD1 | TRBV7-9 | NA | CASRLMGQLNTEAFF | TGTGCCAGCAGGCTAATGGGACAGTTGAACACTGAAGCTTTCTTT
TRBJ1-1 | NA | TRBV6-5 | NA | CASTPPGRVDTEAFF | TGTGCCAGCACCCCCCCGGGCAGGGTAGACACTGAAGCTTTCTTT
TRBJ1-1 | TRBD1 | TRBV3-1/TRBV3-2 | NA | CASQTGTARAFF | TGTGCCAGCCAGACCGGGACAGCTCGAGCTTTCTTT
TRBJ1-2 | NA | TRBV4-3 | few | CASSQDPLWGELYYGYTF | TGCGCCAGCAGCCAAGACCCCCTTTGGGGCGAGTTATACTATGGCTACACCTTC
TRBJ2-7 | TRBD2 | TRBV6-5 | NA | CASSTRGLSSYEQYF | TGTGCCAGCAGCACTCGGGGACTAAGCTCCTACGAGCAGTACTTC
TRBJ2-3 | NA | TRBV5-6 | NA | CASSLFSISTDTQYF | TGTGCCAGCAGCTTGTTTAGCATAAGCACAGATACGCAGTATTTT
TRBJ1-1 | TRBD1 | TRBV23-1 | NA | CASSLPKLDRGTNTEAFF | TGCGCCAGCAGTCTCCCTAAATTGGACAGGGGGACGAACACTGAAGCTTTCTTT
TRBJ1-1 | NA | TRBV5-1 | NA | CASSERLSGAAFF | TGCGCCAGCAGCGAAAGACTGAGTGGCGCGGCTTTCTTT
TRBJ2-1 | NA | TRBV28 | NA | CASSWGGDYNEQFF | TGTGCCAGCAGTTGGGGGGGCGACTACAATGAGCAGTTCTTC
TRBJ2-7 | NA | TRBV5-5 | NA | CASSPRFSGYEQYF | TGTGCCAGCAGCCCCCGGTTTTCGGGCTACGAGCAGTACTTC
TRBJ1-2 | NA | TRBV5-1 | once | CASSIDRFIPNYGYTF | TGCGCCAGCAGCATAGACAGGTTCATACCTAACTATGGCTACACCTTC
TRBJ2-7 | NA | TRBV9 | NA | CASSVAGDALSYEQYF | TGTGCCAGCAGCGTAGCGGGGGACGCTCTCTCCTACGAGCAGTACTTC
TRBJ2-5 | TRBD2 | TRBV12-5 | NA | CASGLLVAGQETQYF | TGTGCTAGTGGTTTGTTAGTAGCGGGGCAAGAGACCCAGTACTTC
TRBJ1-5 | TRBD1 | TRBV19 | NA | CASSLWTGGSNQPQHF | TGTGCCAGTAGTCTATGGACAGGGGGCAGCAATCAGCCCCAGCATTTT
TRBJ1-1 | NA | TRBV7-2 | once | CASSWPGRGLNEAFF | TGTGCCAGCAGCTGGCCCGGGAGGGGGTTGAATGAAGCTTTCTTT
TRBJ1-6 | TRBD1 | TRBV5-1 | once | CASSSGQANSPLHF | TGCGCCAGCAGCTCCGGACAGGCGAATTCACCCCTCCACTTT
TRBJ1-2 | NA | TRBV19 | NA | CASTDPGFKAGYTF | TGTGCCAGTACAGATCCAGGGTTTAAGGCTGGCTACACCTTC
TRBJ1-3 | NA | TRBV18 | once | CASSFDRTSGNTIYF | TGTGCCAGCTCATTCGACAGGACCTCTGGAAACACCATATATTTT
TRBJ1-2 | TRBD1 | TRBV9 | NA | CASSVGPTGTANYGYTF | TGTGCCAGCAGCGTAGGTCCGACCGGGACAGCTAACTATGGCTACACCTTC